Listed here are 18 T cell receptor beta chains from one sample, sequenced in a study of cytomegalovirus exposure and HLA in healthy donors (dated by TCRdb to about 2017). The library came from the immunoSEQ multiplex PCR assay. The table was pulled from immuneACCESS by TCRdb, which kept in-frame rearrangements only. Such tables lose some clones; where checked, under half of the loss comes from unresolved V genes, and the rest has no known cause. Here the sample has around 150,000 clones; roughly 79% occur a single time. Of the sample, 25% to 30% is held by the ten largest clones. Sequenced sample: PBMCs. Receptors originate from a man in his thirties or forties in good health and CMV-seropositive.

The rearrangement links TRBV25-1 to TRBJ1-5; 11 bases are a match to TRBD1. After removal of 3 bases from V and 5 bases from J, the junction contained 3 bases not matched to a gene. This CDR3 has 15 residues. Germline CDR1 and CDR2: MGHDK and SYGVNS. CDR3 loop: CASSEGGQGDQPQHF. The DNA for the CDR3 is TGTGCCAGCAGTGAGGGGGGACAGGGGGATCAGCCCCAGCATTTT.

The CDR3 nucleotides read TGCAGCGTTCACAGGGGGCGGGAGACCCAGTACTTC. Its translation: CSVHRGRETQYF. V is TRBV29-1 and J is TRBJ2-5, with 9 bases that match TRBD1. V dropped 5 bases and J dropped 5; count of bases not matched to a gene: 3. CDR3 length: 12 residues. Germline CDR1 is SQVTM and CDR2 is ANQGSEA.

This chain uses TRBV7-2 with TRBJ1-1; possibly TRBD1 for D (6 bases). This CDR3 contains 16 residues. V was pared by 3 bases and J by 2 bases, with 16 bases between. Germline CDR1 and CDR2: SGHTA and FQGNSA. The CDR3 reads CASSFGYDRYNTEAFF. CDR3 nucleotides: TGTGCCAGCAGCTTTGGGTACGACAGGTATAACACTGAAGCTTTCTTT.

This CDR3 reads CASSLSRGNEKLFF. The CDR3 nucleotides are TGTGCCAGCAGCTTGTCCAGGGGGAATGAAAAACTGTTTTTT. The rearrangement joins TRBV7-9 to TRBJ1-4; 7 nucleotides line up with TRBD1. This CDR3 is 14 amino acids long. CDR1 is SEHNR, CDR2 FQNEAQ, per germline (reference sequence). The V gene end was trimmed by 3 bases and the J gene end by 5 bases; junction bases not matched to a gene: 3.

As DNA, the CDR3 is TGTGCCAGCAGCTCCCTAGGCGATTTGATGAACACTGAAGCTTTCTTT. This sequence encodes CASSSLGDLMNTEAFF. V gene TRBV11-2 combines with J gene TRBJ1-1; no clear D gene. Per germline, CDR1 SGHAT and CDR2 FQNNGV. V dropped 4 bases and J dropped 0 bases, with 15 bases sitting between them. This CDR3 region has 16 residues.

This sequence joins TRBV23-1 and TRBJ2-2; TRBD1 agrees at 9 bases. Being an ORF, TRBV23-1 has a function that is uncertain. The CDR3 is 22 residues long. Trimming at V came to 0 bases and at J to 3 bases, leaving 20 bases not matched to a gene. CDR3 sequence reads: CASSQSNLVIKWDREYTGELFF. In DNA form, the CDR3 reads TGCGCCAGCAGTCAATCGAATCTTGTAATTAAGTGGGACAGGGAGTACACCGGGGAGCTGTTTTTT.

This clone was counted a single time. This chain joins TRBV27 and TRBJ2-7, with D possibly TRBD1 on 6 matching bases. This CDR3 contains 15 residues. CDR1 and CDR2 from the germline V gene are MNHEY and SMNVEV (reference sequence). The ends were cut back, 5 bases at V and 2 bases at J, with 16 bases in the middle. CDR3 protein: CASSRGQYLAYEQYF. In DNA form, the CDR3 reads TGTGCCAGCAGTCGAGGACAGTACTTGGCCTACGAGCAGTACTTC.

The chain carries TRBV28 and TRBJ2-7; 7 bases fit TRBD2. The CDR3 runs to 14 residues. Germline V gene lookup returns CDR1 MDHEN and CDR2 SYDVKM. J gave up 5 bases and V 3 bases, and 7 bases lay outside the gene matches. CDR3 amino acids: CASSLAGVVDEQYF. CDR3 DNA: TGTGCCAGCAGTTTGGCGGGGGTCGTCGACGAGCAGTACTTC.

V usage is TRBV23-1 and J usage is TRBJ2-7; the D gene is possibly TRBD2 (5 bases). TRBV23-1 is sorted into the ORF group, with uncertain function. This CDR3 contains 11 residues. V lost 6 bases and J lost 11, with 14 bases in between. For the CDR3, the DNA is TGCGCCAGCAGACCGGACTCCCCAGAGTACTTC. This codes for CASRPDSPEYF.

Here the CDR3 DNA reads TGTGCCTGGATGAAGGTCCGGGACAGGGTTGAAAAACTGTTTTTT. It codes for CAWMKVRDRVEKLFF. This sequence joins TRBV30 and TRBJ1-4; TRBD1 aligns across 9 bases. CDR3 size: 15 residues. The junction had 10 bases not matched to a gene; V was cut back by 4 bases and J by 7 bases. CDR1 and CDR2 from the germline V gene are GTSNPN and SVGIG (reference sequence).

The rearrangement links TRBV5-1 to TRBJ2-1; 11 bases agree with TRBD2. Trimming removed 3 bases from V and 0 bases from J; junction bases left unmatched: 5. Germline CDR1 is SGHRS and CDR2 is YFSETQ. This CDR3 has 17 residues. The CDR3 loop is CASSSGTSGYSYNEQFF. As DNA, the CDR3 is TGCGCCAGCAGCTCCGGGACTAGCGGTTACTCCTACAATGAGCAGTTCTTC.

CDR3 nucleotides: TGCGCCAGCAGCTTAGGGGACTTGGGTGGAAACACCATATATTTT. It yields the protein CASSLGDLGGNTIYF. V usage is TRBV5-1 and J usage is TRBJ1-3, with D perhaps matching TRBD1 (5 bases). The CDR3 runs to 15 residues. The germline V gene has CDR1 SGHRS and CDR2 YFSETQ. Trimming took 2 bases from V and 3 from J, leaving 12 bases between them.

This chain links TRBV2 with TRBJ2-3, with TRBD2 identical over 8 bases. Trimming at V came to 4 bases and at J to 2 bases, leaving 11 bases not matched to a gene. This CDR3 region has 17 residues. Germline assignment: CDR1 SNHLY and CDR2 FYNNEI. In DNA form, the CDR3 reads TGTGCCAGCAGTGCACATCCCCTAGCGGGTTCCACAGATACGCAGTATTTT. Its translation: CASSAHPLAGSTDTQYF. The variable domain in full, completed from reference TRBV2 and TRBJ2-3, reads EPEVTQTPSHQVTQMGQEVILRCVPISNHLYFYWYRQILGQKVEFLVSFYNNEISEKSEIFDDQFSVERPDGSNFTLKIRSTKLEDSAMYFCASSAHPLAGSTDTQYFGPGTRLTVL.

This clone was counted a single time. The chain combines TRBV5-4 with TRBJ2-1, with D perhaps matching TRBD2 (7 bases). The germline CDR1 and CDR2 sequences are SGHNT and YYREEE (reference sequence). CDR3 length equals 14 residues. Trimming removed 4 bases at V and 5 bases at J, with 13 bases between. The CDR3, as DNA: TGTGCCAGCAGCCCCCTGGGGGGGCACAATGAGCAGTTCTTC. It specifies CASSPLGGHNEQFF.

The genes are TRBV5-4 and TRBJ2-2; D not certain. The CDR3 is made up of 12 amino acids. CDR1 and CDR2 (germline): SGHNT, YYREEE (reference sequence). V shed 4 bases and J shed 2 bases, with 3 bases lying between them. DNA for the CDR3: TGTGCCAGCAGCCTCAACACCGGGGAGCTGTTTTTT. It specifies CASSLNTGELFF.

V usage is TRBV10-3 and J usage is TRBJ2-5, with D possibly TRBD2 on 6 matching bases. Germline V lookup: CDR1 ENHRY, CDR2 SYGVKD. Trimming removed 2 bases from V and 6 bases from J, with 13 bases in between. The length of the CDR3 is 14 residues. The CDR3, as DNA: TGTGCCATCAGTGAGGAACCTAGCGTTAAGACCCAGTACTTC. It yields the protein CAISEEPSVKTQYF.

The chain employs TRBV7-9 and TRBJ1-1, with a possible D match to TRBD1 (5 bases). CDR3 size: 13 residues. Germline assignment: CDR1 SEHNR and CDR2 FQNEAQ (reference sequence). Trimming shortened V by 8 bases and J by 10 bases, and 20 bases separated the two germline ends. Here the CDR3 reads CASYRSGGLGAFF. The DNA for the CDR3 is TGTGCCAGCTACCGCTCGGGGGGACTCGGAGCTTTCTTT.

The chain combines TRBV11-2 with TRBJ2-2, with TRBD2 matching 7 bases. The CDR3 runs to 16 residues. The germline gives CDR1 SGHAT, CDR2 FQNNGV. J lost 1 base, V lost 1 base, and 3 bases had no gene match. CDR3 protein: CASSLASGKNTGELFF. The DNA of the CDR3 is TGTGCCAGCAGCTTAGCCAGCGGGAAGAACACCGGGGAGCTGTTTTTT.